Listed below are T cell receptor beta chains from one sample, sequenced in a study of T cells after yellow fever vaccination. TCRdb reanalysed the 5' RACE reads using MiXCR and keeps one entry per CDR3 protein. The profile shows 300,000 to 400,000 distinct CDR3 sequences, 4% of them singletons. Sample: PBMCs, taken 5 days after the yellow fever booster vaccination. These receptor sequences come from a man aged 18 to 30 who received the YFV17D yellow fever vaccine. Each CDR3 is given with its conserved first and last residue.

cdr3_length	v_call	cdr3_aa
12	TRBV24-1	CATSERDSPLHF
12	TRBV18	CASSPEFTEAFF
13	TRBV20-1	CSEGGISYNEQFF
15	TRBV5-1	CASSFTDGSYNEQFF
14	TRBV20-1	CSATGQGSTDTQYF
16	TRBV15	CATSRPRGAIYNEQFF
11	TRBV20-1	CSATNGNTIYF
13	TRBV9	CASSPRGRGEAFF
14	TRBV20-1	CSAAADGHNEKLFF
14	TRBV7-9	CASSLMGGSGEQYF
11	TRBV30	CAWSGVGELFF
15	TRBV20-1	CSARGLAGSMDTQYF
12	TRBV7-9	CASSLGADEQFF
14	TRBV29-1	CSVGGGPTPNEQFF
15	TRBV7-2	CASRNRDFPYNEQFF
15	TRBV5-1	CASSFLGYGTDTQYF